The entry that follows covers one T cell receptor (beta chain) sequence. The data originate from a study of blood T cells in healthy people across ages. Primed by a sample-barcoded 5' primer and a J-beta primer mix, a second PCR proceeded for 7 to 11 cycles. TCRdb ran MiXCR on the 5' RACE reads and lists one entry per CDR3 protein. The sample has 1,100,000 or so distinct CDR3 sequences, less than 50% seen once. Source material: blood. The origin of this receptor is an older woman in good health.

The chain's CDR3 is CSAKREAYGYTF. DNA for the CDR3: TGCAGTGCTAAACGGGAAGCCTATGGCTACACCTTC. This chain joins TRBV20-1 and TRBJ1-2; D is ambiguous. Per the germline V gene, CDR1 is DFQATT and CDR2 is SNEGSKA (reference sequence). The ends were cut back, 4 bases at V and 4 bases at J, with 10 bases in the middle. The CDR3 length is 12 residues.